This T cell receptor beta chain originates from a study of CD8+CD57+ T cells in acquired aplastic anemia. Study-wide background: Average DNA yield from sorted CD4+ and CD8+ cells was 3.2 ug.

Study results and limitations: In common between the patients and the controls were twenty-nine CD8+ CDR3 sequences.

By flow cytometry, patients selected for sequencing had shown an expansion of CD8+CD57+ cells. Patients were therapy-naive when their blood was sampled. The use of genomic DNA as template underpinned the TCR beta VDJ and CDR3 profiling. TCRdb re-analysed the reads in MiXCR, keeping a single row per CDR3 protein. This table holds around 200,000 distinct CDR3 sequences, about 44% found once. For this clonotype: No antigen is known for it.

The V gene's germline CDR1 is SNHLY and CDR2 FYNNEI. The V segment lost 6 bases and the J segment 5 bases; nucleotides outside the gene matches: 5. There are 13 residues in the CDR3. The source is a human donor with aplastic anemia. Material: sorted CD4+, CD8+, or CD8+CD57+ T cells (not recorded which) from PBMCs. This rearrangement joins TRBV2 to TRBJ2-5; 8 bases map to TRBD2. The CDR3 loop reads CASRGLVGETQYF. In nucleotides, the CDR3 is TGTGCCAGCAGGGGACTAGTCGGGGAGACCCAGTACTTC.